These 28 T cell receptor beta chains share one sample of origin, sequenced in a study of cytomegalovirus exposure and HLA in healthy donors. Researchers ran the PCR with 60 Vbeta and 13 Jbeta primers. Measured with immunoSEQ multiplex PCR; TCRdb has only the in-frame clones, and not every one. The sample holds approximately 160,000 clones, over 75% seen once. Sequenced sample: PBMCs. The receptors derive from a man aged 25 to 40 in good health and CMV-seropositive.

CDR3 sequence (DNA): TGTGCCAGCAGCCCGGGGGGCTACGAGCAGTACTTC. Protein: CASSPGGYEQYF. J is TRBJ2-7 and V is TRBV4-2; 7 bases fit TRBD2. The CDR3 sequence is 12 residues long. The germline CDR1 and CDR2 sequences are LGHNA and YNFKEQ. J was trimmed by 3 bases and V by 4 bases; bases with no gene match: 0.

The rearrangement uses TRBV19 and TRBJ2-1; 7 nucleotides align to TRBD2. With V trimmed by 4 bases and J by 5 bases, 5 bases remained unmatched. The germline gives CDR1 LNHDA, CDR2 SQIVND (reference sequence). The CDR3 sequence is 14 residues long. This CDR3 is CASSKRDGNNEQFF. The CDR3 region has the DNA TGTGCCAGTAGTAAGCGGGACGGGAACAATGAGCAGTTCTTC. Drawing the rest from reference TRBV19 and TRBJ2-1, the complete variable domain is DGGITQSPKYLFRKEGQNVTLSCEQNLNHDAMYWYRQDPGQGLRLIYYSQIVNDFQKGDIAEGYSVSREKKESFPLTVTSAQKNPTAFYLCASSKRDGNNEQFFGPGTRLTVL.

The chain carries TRBV27 and TRBJ2-6; 8 nucleotides match TRBD1. The CDR3 is 16 residues long. CDR1 is MNHEY, CDR2 SMNVEV, per germline (reference sequence). Trimming took 8 bases from V and 0 from J; bases not matched to a gene: 6. The CDR3 DNA is TGTGCCAGCGGGACAGGAATCAACTCTGGGGCCAACGTCCTGACTTTC. It is translated as CASGTGINSGANVLTF.

The chain has TRBV19 and TRBJ2-6, with TRBD1 identical over 10 bases. This CDR3 is built from 17 residues. The V and J ends lost 7 bases and 0 bases, in that order; junction bases with no gene match: 6. Germline assignment: CDR1 LNHDA and CDR2 SQIVND (reference sequence). The CDR3 DNA reads as TGTGCCAGTAAAGTCGGGGACAGGGGCTCTGGGGCCAACGTCCTGACTTTC. Residues: CASKVGDRGSGANVLTF.

This clone was recorded once. This chain uses TRBV4-1 with TRBJ2-3; 8 positions match TRBD2. From germline, CDR1 is MGHRA and CDR2 YSYEKL. V gave up 4 bases and J gave up 1 base; unmatched junction bases: 4. This CDR3 region has 15 residues. The CDR3 bases are TGCGCCAGCAGCCGGAGCGGGGGAGGCACAGATACGCAGTATTTT. Translated: CASSRSGGGTDTQYF.

This clone was counted a few times. The genes are TRBV5-1 and TRBJ1-4; the D is unclear. The CDR3 covers 13 residues. V was trimmed by 3 bases and J by 8 bases, leaving 11 bases between them. Germline values: CDR1 SGHRS, CDR2 YFSETQ. The CDR3 DNA reads TGCGCCAGCAGCTATTCAGGCGACGAAAAACTGTTTTTT. Amino acid sequence: CASSYSGDEKLFF. Filled out from reference TRBV5-1 and TRBJ1-4, the complete variable domain reads KAGVTQTPRYLIKTRGQQVTLSCSPISGHRSVSWYQQTPGQGLQFLFEYFSETQRNKGNFPGRFSGRQFSNSRSEMNVSTLELGDSALYLCASSYSGDEKLFFGSGTQLSVL.

The V gene is TRBV29-1, the J gene TRBJ1-2; D might be TRBD1 (6 bases). CDR3 length: 13 amino acids. The V end lost 6 bases, the J end lost 4 bases, and 15 bases lay between the germline ends. Germline V gives CDR1 SQVTM, CDR2 ANQGSEA. The CDR3 DNA sequence: TGCAGCGTCCCGGACAGTAGTAGCTATGGCTACACCTTC. Protein: CSVPDSSSYGYTF. Using reference TRBV29-1 and TRBJ1-2 for the parts outside the CDR3, the full variable domain is SAVISQKPSRDICQRGTSLTIQCQVDSQVTMMFWYRQQPGQSLTLIATANQGSEATYESGFVIDKFPISRPNLTFSTLTVSNMSPEDSSIYLCSVPDSSSYGYTFGSGTRLTVV.

The chain employs TRBV11-3 and TRBJ2-5, with D maybe TRBD2 (7 bases). V lost 5 bases and J 1 base, leaving 11 bases between the germline ends. Germline V gene lookup returns CDR1 SGHNT and CDR2 YENEEA. The CDR3 sequence is 14 residues long. In nucleotides, the CDR3 is TGTGCCAGCAGCCTTAGGGGGGGCCAAGAGACCCAGTACTTC. Its protein product is CASSLRGGQETQYF.

A single count supports this clone. The chain combines TRBV18 with TRBJ2-7; 7 positions match TRBD1. The germline V gene has CDR1 KGHSH and CDR2 LQKENI. The length of the CDR3 is 14 residues. V trimming: 5 bases; J trimming: 2 bases; junction bases outside the gene matches: 6. The CDR3 DNA reads as TGTGCCAGCTCATTCGGGGACAGAACCTACGAGCAGTACTTC. It yields the protein CASSFGDRTYEQYF.

This clone was recorded once. This chain uses TRBV29-1 with TRBJ1-2, with a possible D match to TRBD1 (6 bases). Germline V lookup: CDR1 SQVTM, CDR2 ANQGSEA. The CDR3 has 13 amino acids. V was trimmed by 8 bases and J by 6 bases, leaving 19 bases between them. CDR3 protein: CSSIPTGSNGYTF. Here the CDR3 DNA reads TGCAGCTCAATACCAACAGGGTCGAATGGCTACACCTTC.

The chain combines TRBV4-1 with TRBJ2-7; a weak D match, TRBD2 (5 bases). V lost 5 bases, J lost 3 bases, and 11 bases lay in between. This CDR3 is 13 amino acids long. CDR1 and CDR2 from the germline V gene are MGHRA and YSYEKL. The CDR3 sequence: CASSAAGNYEQYF. CDR3 nucleotides: TGCGCCAGCAGCGCAGCCGGGAACTACGAGCAGTACTTC.

The genes are TRBV10-3 and TRBJ2-7; D may be TRBD2 (6 bases). The germline CDR1 and CDR2 sequences are ENHRY and SYGVKD. The germline V and J ends were trimmed by 1 base and 5 bases, with 12 bases remaining between them. The CDR3 has 14 residues. This CDR3 reads CAISEYGSHDEQYF. The CDR3 region has the DNA TGTGCCATCAGTGAGTACGGGAGTCACGACGAGCAGTACTTC.

This clone occurred a few times. This chain connects TRBV7-8 to TRBJ2-7; TRBD1 aligns across 9 bases. The germline V gene encodes CDR1 SGHVS and CDR2 FQNEAQ. This CDR3 spans 18 amino acids. V dropped 3 bases and J dropped 2; count of bases not matched to a gene: 14. The CDR3 DNA reads as TGTGCCAGCAGCTTCTCCCCAACAGGGGGCACGGCCACCTACGAGCAGTACTTC. Protein sequence: CASSFSPTGGTATYEQYF.

The chain joins TRBV28 to TRBJ2-6; 9 bases agree with TRBD1. Trimming took 4 bases from V and 4 from J; bases not matched to a gene: 5. This CDR3 has 16 residues. Germline CDR1 reads MDHEN; CDR2 reads SYDVKM. The CDR3 region has the DNA TGTGCCAGCAGTTCCAACAGGGGGCCGGGGGCCAACGTCCTGACTTTC. It yields the protein CASSSNRGPGANVLTF. The whole variable domain, remainder taken from reference TRBV28 and TRBJ2-6, is DVKVTQSSRYLVKRTGEKVFLECVQDMDHENMFWYRQDPGLGLRLIYFSYDVKMKEKGDIPEGYSVSREKKERFSLILESASTNQTSMYLCASSSNRGPGANVLTFGAGSRLTVL.

The chain recombines TRBV19 with TRBJ1-1, with D tentatively TRBD1 (6 bases). The CDR3 has 14 amino acids. Germline V gene lookup returns CDR1 LNHDA and CDR2 SQIVND (reference sequence). The V end lost 7 bases, the J end lost 1 base, and 13 bases lay between the germline ends. CDR3 in DNA: TGTGCCAGTAAAGGGGGACCGGCGAACACTGAAGCTTTCTTT. Translating it yields CASKGGPANTEAFF.

The chain recombines TRBV28 with TRBJ1-4; 9 bases line up with TRBD1. J was trimmed by 5 bases and V by 3 bases; bases with no gene match: 4. This CDR3 comprises 15 residues. The germline V gene encodes CDR1 MDHEN and CDR2 SYDVKM. The CDR3 sequence is CASSFPGQGNEKLFF. The DNA for the CDR3 is TGTGCCAGCAGTTTTCCCGGACAGGGGAATGAAAAACTGTTTTTT.

This chain uses TRBV4-3 with TRBJ2-1; TRBD2 matches at 7 bases. CDR1 and CDR2 from the germline V gene are LGHNA and YSLEER. Trimming cost V 1 base and J 7 bases; bases outside gene matches: 1. CDR3 length: 13 amino acids. The CDR3 DNA follows: TGCGCCAGCAGCCAAGGGGGGGGAAATGAGCAGTTCTTC. Its protein product is CASSQGGGNEQFF.

This chain links TRBV5-1 with TRBJ1-1; 9 bases fit TRBD1. This CDR3 is built from 17 residues. After removal of 3 bases from V and 0 bases from J, the junction contained 9 bases not matched to a gene. CDR1 is SGHRS and CDR2 is YFSETQ in the germline V gene. CDR3 nucleotide sequence: TGCGCCAGCAGCTCAGACGTAACAGGGGGCATGAACACTGAAGCTTTCTTT. This codes for CASSSDVTGGMNTEAFF.

J is TRBJ1-5 and V is TRBV6-1, with D maybe TRBD1 (6 bases). V was shortened by 5 bases and J by 6 bases, with 17 bases between the two germline ends. Germline assignment: CDR1 MNHNS and CDR2 SASEGT. The CDR3 consists of 15 residues. The CDR3 nucleotides read TGTGCCAGCAGTCTCGCCCGACAGGCAGGTCAGCCCCAGCATTTT. It specifies CASSLARQAGQPQHF.

The V gene is TRBV13, the J gene TRBJ1-1; D possibly corresponds to TRBD1 (6 bases). Trimming stripped 7 bases from V and 0 bases from J, with 21 bases between. Germline loops: CDR1 PRHDT, CDR2 FYEKMQ (reference sequence). This CDR3 spans 17 amino acids. The CDR3 DNA reads as TGTGCCAGCACTATGAGGGGGTATGAAATGATGAACACTGAAGCTTTCTTT. Residues: CASTMRGYEMMNTEAFF.

The chain uses TRBV14 and TRBJ2-7, with 7 bases that match TRBD2. CDR3 length equals 13 residues. Germline CDR1 is SGHDN and CDR2 is FVKESK. The V gene end was trimmed by 5 bases and the J gene end by 7 bases; junction bases not matched to a gene: 8. CDR3 DNA sequence: TGTGCCAGCAGCAGACGGACTAGTGAAGAGCAGTACTTC. This gives the protein CASSRRTSEEQYF.

The chain links TRBV4-1 to TRBJ1-4; maybe TRBD1 (6 bases). The germline V gene has CDR1 MGHRA and CDR2 YSYEKL. The CDR3 covers 18 residues. Trimming took 1 base from V and 0 from J, leaving 15 bases between them. The CDR3 bases are TGCGCCAGCAGCCAAGGTGGCAGGGGTTTTTCAACTAATGAAAAACTGTTTTTT. The encoded protein is CASSQGGRGFSTNEKLFF.

The rearrangement joins TRBV28 to TRBJ1-1, with 8 bases that match TRBD1. The CDR3 spans 14 residues. Germline V gene sequence: CDR1 MDHEN, CDR2 SYDVKM. Trimming cost V 6 bases and J 0 bases; bases outside gene matches: 3. In DNA form, the CDR3 reads TGTGCCAGCAGGGCAGGGGGCTTGAACACTGAAGCTTTCTTT. This translates into CASRAGGLNTEAFF. The whole variable domain, filled in from reference TRBV28 and TRBJ1-1, reads DVKVTQSSRYLVKRTGEKVFLECVQDMDHENMFWYRQDPGLGLRLIYFSYDVKMKEKGDIPEGYSVSREKKERFSLILESASTNQTSMYLCASRAGGLNTEAFFGQGTRLTVV.

Comment on this clone: The same CDR3 arises from other DNA sequences in this sample as well. V gene TRBV10-3 combines with J gene TRBJ1-5; perhaps TRBD1 as D (5 bases). The CDR3 loop spans 17 amino acids. Trimming removed 0 bases from V and 0 bases from J, with 12 bases in between. CDR1 and CDR2 from the germline V gene are ENHRY and SYGVKD. The CDR3 here is CAISESRGGYSNQPQHF. As DNA, the CDR3 is TGTGCCATCAGTGAGTCGAGGGGAGGGTATAGCAATCAGCCCCAGCATTTT.

This clone was detected only a few times. In nucleotides, the CDR3 is TGTGCCAGCAGCGAGGGGATAGGCGACGGGCAGTACTTC. This codes for CASSEGIGDGQYF. V and J are TRBV9 and TRBJ2-7; possible D gene TRBD1, 5 bases. Germline V gene data show CDR1 as SGDLS and CDR2 as YYNGEE. V gave up 3 bases and J gave up 9 bases, with 16 bases separating them. The CDR3 has 13 residues.

The genes are TRBV5-6 and TRBJ2-1; the D is unclear. The CDR3 covers 15 residues. The V gene lost 1 base and the J gene lost 6 bases, with 14 bases spanning the gap. Germline V gives CDR1 SGHDT, CDR2 YYEEEE. CDR3 amino acids: CASSLMAIPSNEQFF. CDR3 DNA sequence: TGTGCCAGCAGCTTGATGGCAATTCCCTCCAATGAGCAGTTCTTC.

This clone was found a few times. The chain employs TRBV6-1 and TRBJ2-3; TRBD2 is a possible D gene (6 bases). The V gene lost 6 bases and the J gene lost 3 bases, with 13 bases spanning the gap. The germline V gene has CDR1 MNHNS and CDR2 SASEGT. The CDR3 has 14 residues. The CDR3 region is CASSGAGMTDTQYF. CDR3 coding DNA: TGTGCCAGCAGCGGAGCGGGTATGACAGATACGCAGTATTTT.

The chain employs TRBV7-9 and TRBJ2-3; 9 bases are shared with TRBD2. The germline gives CDR1 SEHNR, CDR2 FQNEAQ (reference sequence). The CDR3 runs to 15 residues. Losses at the gene ends were 1 base for V and 8 bases for J; bases not matched to a gene: 7. This CDR3 reads CASSLEREAIGTQYF. The CDR3 nucleotides are TGTGCCAGCAGCTTAGAGCGGGAGGCAATAGGTACGCAGTATTTT.